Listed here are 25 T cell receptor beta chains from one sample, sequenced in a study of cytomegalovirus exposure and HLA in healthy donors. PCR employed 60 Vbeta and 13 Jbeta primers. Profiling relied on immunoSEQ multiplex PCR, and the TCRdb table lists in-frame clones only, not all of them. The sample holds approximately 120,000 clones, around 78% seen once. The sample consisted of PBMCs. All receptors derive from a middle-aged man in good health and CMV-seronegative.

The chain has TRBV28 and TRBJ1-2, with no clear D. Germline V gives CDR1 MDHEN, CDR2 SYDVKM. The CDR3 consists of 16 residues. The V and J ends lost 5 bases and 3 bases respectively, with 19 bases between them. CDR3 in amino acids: CASSPPIGASDYGYTF. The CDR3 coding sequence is TGTGCCAGCAGTCCACCCATCGGAGCATCCGACTATGGCTACACCTTC.

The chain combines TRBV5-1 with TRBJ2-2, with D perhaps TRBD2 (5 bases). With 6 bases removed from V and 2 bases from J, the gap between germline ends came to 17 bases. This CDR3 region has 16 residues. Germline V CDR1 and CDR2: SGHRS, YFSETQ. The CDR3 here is CASTVSGLTNTGELFF. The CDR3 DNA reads TGCGCCAGCACGGTGAGCGGTCTAACCAACACCGGGGAGCTGTTTTTT. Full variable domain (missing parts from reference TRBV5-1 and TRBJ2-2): KAGVTQTPRYLIKTRGQQVTLSCSPISGHRSVSWYQQTPGQGLQFLFEYFSETQRNKGNFPGRFSGRQFSNSRSEMNVSTLELGDSALYLCASTVSGLTNTGELFFGEGSRLTVL.

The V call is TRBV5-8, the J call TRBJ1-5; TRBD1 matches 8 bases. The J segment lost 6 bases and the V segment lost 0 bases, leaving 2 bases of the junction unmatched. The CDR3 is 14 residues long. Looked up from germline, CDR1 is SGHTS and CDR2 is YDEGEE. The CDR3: CASSLEQGGQPQHF. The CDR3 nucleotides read TGTGCCAGCAGCTTGGAACAGGGGGGTCAGCCCCAGCATTTT.

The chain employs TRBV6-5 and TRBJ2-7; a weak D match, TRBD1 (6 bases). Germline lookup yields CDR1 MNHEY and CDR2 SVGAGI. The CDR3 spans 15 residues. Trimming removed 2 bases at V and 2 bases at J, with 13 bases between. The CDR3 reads CASSYAGVGAYEQYF. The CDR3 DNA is TGTGCCAGCAGTTACGCAGGGGTAGGAGCCTACGAGCAGTACTTC.

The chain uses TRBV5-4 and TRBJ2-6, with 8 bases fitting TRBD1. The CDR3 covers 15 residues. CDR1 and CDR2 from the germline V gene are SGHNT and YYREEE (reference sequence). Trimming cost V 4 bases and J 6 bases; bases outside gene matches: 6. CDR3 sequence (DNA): TGTGCCAGCAGCCCTCAACAGGGGGAGGCCAACGTCCTGACTTTC. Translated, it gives CASSPQQGEANVLTF.

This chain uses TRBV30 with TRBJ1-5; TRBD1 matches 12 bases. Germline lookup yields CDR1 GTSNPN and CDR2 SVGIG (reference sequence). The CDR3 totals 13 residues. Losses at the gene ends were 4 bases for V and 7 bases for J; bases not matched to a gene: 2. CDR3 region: CAWKGQGAQPQHF. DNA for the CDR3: TGTGCCTGGAAGGGACAGGGGGCCCAGCCCCAGCATTTT.

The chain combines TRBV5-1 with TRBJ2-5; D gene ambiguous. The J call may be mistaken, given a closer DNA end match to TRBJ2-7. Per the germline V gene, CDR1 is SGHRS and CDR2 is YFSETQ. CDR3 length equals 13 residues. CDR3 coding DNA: TGCGCCAGCAGCTTAGGTGGAAACTACGAGCAGTACTTC. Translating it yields CASSLGGNYEQYF.

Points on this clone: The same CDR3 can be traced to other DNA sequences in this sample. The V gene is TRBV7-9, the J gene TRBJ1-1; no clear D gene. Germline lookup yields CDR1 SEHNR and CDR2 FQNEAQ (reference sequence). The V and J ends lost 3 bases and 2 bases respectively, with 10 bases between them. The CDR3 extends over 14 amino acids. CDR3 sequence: CASSLLTENTEAFF. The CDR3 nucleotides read TGTGCCAGCAGCTTGTTAACAGAAAACACTGAAGCTTTCTTT.

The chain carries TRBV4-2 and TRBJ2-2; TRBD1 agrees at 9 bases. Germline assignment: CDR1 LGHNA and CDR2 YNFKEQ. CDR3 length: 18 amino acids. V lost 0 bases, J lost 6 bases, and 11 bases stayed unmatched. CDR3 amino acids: CASSQESYGTGLSGELFF. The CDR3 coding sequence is TGTGCCAGCAGCCAAGAAAGCTACGGGACAGGGTTGTCCGGGGAGCTGTTTTTT.

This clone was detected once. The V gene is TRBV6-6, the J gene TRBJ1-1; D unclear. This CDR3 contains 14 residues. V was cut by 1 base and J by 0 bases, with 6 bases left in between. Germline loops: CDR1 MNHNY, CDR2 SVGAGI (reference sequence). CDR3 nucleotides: TGTGCCAGCAGTTACTTAGACATGAACACTGAAGCTTTCTTT. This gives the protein CASSYLDMNTEAFF.

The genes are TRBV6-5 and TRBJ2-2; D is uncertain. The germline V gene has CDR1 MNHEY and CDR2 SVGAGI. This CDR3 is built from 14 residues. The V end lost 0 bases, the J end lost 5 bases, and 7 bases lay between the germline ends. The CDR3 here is CASSYSRLTGELFF. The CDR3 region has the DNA TGTGCCAGCAGTTACTCAAGACTGACCGGGGAGCTGTTTTTT.

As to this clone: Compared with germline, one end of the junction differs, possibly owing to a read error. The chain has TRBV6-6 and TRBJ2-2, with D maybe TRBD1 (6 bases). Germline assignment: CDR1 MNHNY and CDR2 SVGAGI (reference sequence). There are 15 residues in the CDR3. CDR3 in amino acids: CASGNHRDNTRELFF. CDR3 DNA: TGTGCCAGCGGTAACCACAGGGATAACACCAGGGAGCTGTTTTTT.

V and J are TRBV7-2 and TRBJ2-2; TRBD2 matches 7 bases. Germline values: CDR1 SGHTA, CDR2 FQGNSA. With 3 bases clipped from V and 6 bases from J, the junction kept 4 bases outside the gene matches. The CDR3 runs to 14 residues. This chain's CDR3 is CASSLASGAGELFF. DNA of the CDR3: TGTGCCAGCAGCTTGGCTAGCGGTGCCGGGGAGCTGTTTTTT.

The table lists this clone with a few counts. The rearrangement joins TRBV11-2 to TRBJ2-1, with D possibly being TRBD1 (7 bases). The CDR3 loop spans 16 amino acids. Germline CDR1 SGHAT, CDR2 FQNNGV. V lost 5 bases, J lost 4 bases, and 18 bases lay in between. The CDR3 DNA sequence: TGTGCCAGCAGCCCCATTAAGGGGGCGGGATACAATGAGCAGTTCTTC. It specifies CASSPIKGAGYNEQFF.

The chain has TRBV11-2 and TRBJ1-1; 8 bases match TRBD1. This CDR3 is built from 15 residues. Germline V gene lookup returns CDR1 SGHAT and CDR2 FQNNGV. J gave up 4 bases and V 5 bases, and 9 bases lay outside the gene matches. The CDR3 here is CASSTRQGLSTEAFF. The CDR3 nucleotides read TGTGCCAGCAGCACCCGACAGGGGTTGAGCACTGAAGCTTTCTTT.

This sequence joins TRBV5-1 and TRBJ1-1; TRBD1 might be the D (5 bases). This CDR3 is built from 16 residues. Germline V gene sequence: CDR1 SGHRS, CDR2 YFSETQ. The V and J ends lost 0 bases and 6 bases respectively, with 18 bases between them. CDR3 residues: CASSLAALGGGAEAFF. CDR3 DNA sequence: TGCGCCAGCAGCTTGGCGGCCCTTGGTGGGGGGGCTGAAGCTTTCTTT. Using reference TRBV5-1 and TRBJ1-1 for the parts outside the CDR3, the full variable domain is KAGVTQTPRYLIKTRGQQVTLSCSPISGHRSVSWYQQTPGQGLQFLFEYFSETQRNKGNFPGRFSGRQFSNSRSEMNVSTLELGDSALYLCASSLAALGGGAEAFFGQGTRLTVV.

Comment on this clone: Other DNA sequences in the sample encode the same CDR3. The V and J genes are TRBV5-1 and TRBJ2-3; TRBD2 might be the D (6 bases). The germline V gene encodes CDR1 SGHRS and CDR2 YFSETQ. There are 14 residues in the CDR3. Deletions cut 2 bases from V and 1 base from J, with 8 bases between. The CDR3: CASSFGTGTDTQYF. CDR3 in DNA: TGCGCCAGCAGCTTTGGGACTGGCACAGATACGCAGTATTTT.

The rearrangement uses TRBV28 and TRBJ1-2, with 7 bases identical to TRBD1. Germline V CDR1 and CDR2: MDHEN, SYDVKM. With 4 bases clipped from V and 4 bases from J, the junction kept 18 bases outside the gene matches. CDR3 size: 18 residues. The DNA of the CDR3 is TGTGCCAGCAGTTCTGACAGGGCGCAGCCCAGCGCCCGCTATGGCTACACCTTC. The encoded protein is CASSSDRAQPSARYGYTF.

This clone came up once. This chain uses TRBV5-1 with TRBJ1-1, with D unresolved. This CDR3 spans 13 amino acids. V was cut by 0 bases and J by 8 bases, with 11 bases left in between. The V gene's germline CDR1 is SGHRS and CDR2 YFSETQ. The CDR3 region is CASSLALWQEAFF. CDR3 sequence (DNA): TGCGCCAGCAGCTTGGCTTTGTGGCAGGAAGCTTTCTTT.

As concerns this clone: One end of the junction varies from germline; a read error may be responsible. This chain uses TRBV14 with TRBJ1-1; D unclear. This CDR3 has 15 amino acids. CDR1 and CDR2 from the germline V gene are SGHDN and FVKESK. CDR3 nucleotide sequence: TGTGCCAGCAGCAAAGAGTCGGGGAGGTACACTGAAGCTTTCTTT. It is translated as CASSKESGRYTEAFF.

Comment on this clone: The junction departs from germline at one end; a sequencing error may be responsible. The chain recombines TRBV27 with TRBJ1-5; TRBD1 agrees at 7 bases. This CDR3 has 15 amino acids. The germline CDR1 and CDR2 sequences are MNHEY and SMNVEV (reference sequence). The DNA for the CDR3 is TGTGCCAGCAGTTTATCGGAGGGGGCAAATCGGCCCCAGCATTTT. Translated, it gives CASSLSEGANRPQHF.

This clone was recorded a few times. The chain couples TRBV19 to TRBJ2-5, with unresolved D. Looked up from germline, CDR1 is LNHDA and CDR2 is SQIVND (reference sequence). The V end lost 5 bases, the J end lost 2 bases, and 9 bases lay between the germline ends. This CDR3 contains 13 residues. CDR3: CASSAVSQETQYF. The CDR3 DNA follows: TGTGCCAGTAGTGCGGTCAGTCAAGAGACCCAGTACTTC.

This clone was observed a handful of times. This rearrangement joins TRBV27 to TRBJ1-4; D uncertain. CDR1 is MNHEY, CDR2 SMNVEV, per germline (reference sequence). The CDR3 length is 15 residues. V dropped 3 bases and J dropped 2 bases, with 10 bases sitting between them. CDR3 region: CASSFFVGTNEKLFF. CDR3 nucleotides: TGTGCCAGCAGTTTTTTCGTCGGTACTAATGAAAAACTGTTTTTT. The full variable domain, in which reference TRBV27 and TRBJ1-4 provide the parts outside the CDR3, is EAQVTQNPRYLITVTGKKLTVTCSQNMNHEYMSWYRQDPGLGLRQIYYSMNVEVTDKGDVPEGYKVSRKEKRNFPLILESPSPNQTSLYFCASSFFVGTNEKLFFGSGTQLSVL.

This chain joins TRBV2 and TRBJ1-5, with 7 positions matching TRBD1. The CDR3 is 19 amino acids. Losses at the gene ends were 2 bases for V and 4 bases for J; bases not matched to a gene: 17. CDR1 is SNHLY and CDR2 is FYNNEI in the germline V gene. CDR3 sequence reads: CASSERRTGHITLNQPQHF. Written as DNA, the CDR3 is TGTGCCAGCAGTGAACGCAGGACAGGCCACATAACGCTAAATCAGCCCCAGCATTTT.

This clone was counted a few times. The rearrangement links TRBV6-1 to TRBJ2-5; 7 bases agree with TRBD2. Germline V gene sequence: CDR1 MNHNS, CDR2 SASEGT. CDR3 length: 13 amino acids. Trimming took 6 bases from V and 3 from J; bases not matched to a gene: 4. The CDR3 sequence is CASSLGLKETQYF. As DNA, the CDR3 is TGTGCCAGCAGCTTGGGACTAAAAGAGACCCAGTACTTC.